The 28 T cell receptor beta chains listed next were all sequenced from one sample in a study of CD8 T cells in ankylosing spondylitis. MiXCR, applied by TCRdb to the 5' RACE reads, yields one record per CDR3 protein. This sample has a few hundred thousand distinct CDR3 sequences, with about 13% found just once. Findings and caveats of the study: Blood of patients with ankylosing spondylitis appeared to be characterized by a TCR beta motif of eight highly homologous variants.

These TCRs are of unknown antigen specificity. The sequenced sample was blood, either unsorted or a sorted T cell fraction (not recorded which). The receptors stem from a male donor with ankylosing spondylitis.

This clonotype was observed a handful of times. V is TRBV5-1 and J is TRBJ2-3, with D tentatively TRBD2 (6 bases). V lost 6 bases to trimming and J lost 0 bases, with 14 bases between them. Per germline, CDR1 SGHRS and CDR2 YFSETQ. The CDR3 extends over 15 amino acids. CDR3 loop: CASKPSDSSTDTQYF. For the CDR3, the DNA is TGCGCCAGCAAACCTAGCGATTCTAGCACAGATACGCAGTATTTT.

This clonotype was seen only a few times. The rearrangement joins TRBV27 to TRBJ1-1; no firm D call. The germline V gene encodes CDR1 MNHEY and CDR2 SMNVEV (reference sequence). The CDR3 sequence is 13 residues long. Trimming left V 5 bases short and J 1 base short, with 8 bases between. The CDR3 loop is CASSQSTNTEAFF. The DNA of the CDR3 is TGTGCCAGCAGTCAGTCAACGAACACTGAAGCTTTCTTT.

A few counts support this clonotype. The genes are TRBV18 and TRBJ2-1; 12 positions agree with TRBD2. The germline V gene has CDR1 KGHSH and CDR2 LQKENI. With 2 bases clipped from V and 7 bases from J, the junction kept 6 bases outside the gene matches. This CDR3 comprises 16 residues. The CDR3 DNA is TGTGCCAGCTCACCAAAGCTAGCGGGAGGGCCAAATGAGCAGTTCTTC. The encoded protein is CASSPKLAGGPNEQFF. The variable domain in full, with the rest retrieved from reference TRBV18 and TRBJ2-1, is NAGVMQNPRHLVRRRGQEARLRCSPMKGHSHVYWYRQLPEEGLKFMVYLQKENIIDESGMPKERFSAEFPKEGPSILRIQQVVRGDSAAYFCASSPKLAGGPNEQFFGPGTRLTVL.

In this sample, this clonotype turned up a few times. One end of the junction varies from germline; a read error may be responsible. The genes are TRBV5-1 and TRBJ2-5; tentatively, D is TRBD1 (6 bases). The CDR3 is 14 residues long. Per the germline V gene, CDR1 is SGHRS and CDR2 is YFSETQ. The CDR3: CASTLTGSFETQYF. As DNA, the CDR3 is TGCGCCAGCACCTTGACAGGATCCTTCGAGACCCAGTACTTC.

This clonotype appeared many times. This sequence joins TRBV20-1 and TRBJ2-1; tentative D call: TRBD1 (5 bases). Germline V gene lookup returns CDR1 DFQATT and CDR2 SNEGSKA (reference sequence). Trimming stripped 6 bases from V and 7 bases from J, with 7 bases between. The CDR3 sequence is 10 residues long. The CDR3 DNA reads TGCAGTGCGGCAGGGAATGAGCAGTTCTTC. Encoded protein: CSAAGNEQFF.

This clonotype was picked up one time. This may come from a read error, since a much larger clone is one base off. In DNA form, the CDR3 reads TGCGCCAGAAGCCGACAGGGGGCTAATGAAAAACTGTTTTTT. Amino acids: CARSRQGANEKLFF. The V and J genes are TRBV5-1 and TRBJ1-4, with 9 nucleotides matching TRBD1. The CDR3 consists of 14 residues. The J segment lost 3 bases and the V segment lost 8 bases, leaving 5 bases of the junction unmatched. In germline, CDR1 is SGHRS, CDR2 YFSETQ.

V gene TRBV27 combines with J gene TRBJ2-7; TRBD2 matches 8 bases. CDR1 and CDR2 (germline): MNHEY, SMNVEV (reference sequence). The J segment lost 6 bases and the V segment lost 2 bases, leaving 9 bases of the junction unmatched. The CDR3 spans 15 residues. In nucleotides, the CDR3 is TGTGCCAGCAGTTTAACCGGGAGGGCCCTTGGCGAGCAGTACTTC. It yields the protein CASSLTGRALGEQYF.

This clonotype was seen a handful of times. The chain has TRBV3-1 and TRBJ1-1; tentative D call: TRBD1 (5 bases). Deletions cut 0 bases from V and 4 bases from J, with 9 bases between. The germline V gene has CDR1 LGHDT and CDR2 YNNKEL (reference sequence). The CDR3 totals 14 residues. CDR3 protein: CASSQDRVITEAFF. As DNA, the CDR3 is TGTGCCAGCAGCCAAGACAGGGTGATCACTGAAGCTTTCTTT.

The rearrangement links TRBV7-9 to TRBJ2-3; D is uncertain. From germline, CDR1 is SEHNR and CDR2 FQNEAQ (reference sequence). Trimming removed 1 base at V and 2 bases at J, with 13 bases between. CDR3 length: 16 amino acids. In DNA form, the CDR3 reads TGTGCCAGCAGCTTAGGATTAGGCTTAACCACAGATACGCAGTATTTT. Protein product: CASSLGLGLTTDTQYF.

This clonotype was recorded a few times. V usage is TRBV4-1 and J usage is TRBJ1-1, with TRBD1 as a possible D gene (5 bases). V was pared by 4 bases and J by 5 bases, with 14 bases between. There are 14 residues in the CDR3. Per germline, CDR1 MGHRA and CDR2 YSYEKL. CDR3: CASSRKTGGTEAFF. For the CDR3, the DNA is TGCGCCAGCAGCCGGAAAACAGGAGGGACTGAAGCTTTCTTT.

The chain links TRBV4-1 to TRBJ1-5; maybe TRBD1 (5 bases). The V and J ends lost 4 bases and 7 bases respectively, with 11 bases between them. Germline values: CDR1 MGHRA, CDR2 YSYEKL. This CDR3 has 13 amino acids. The CDR3 is CASSPGSRQPQHF. The CDR3 coding sequence is TGCGCCAGCAGCCCAGGGTCACGCCAGCCCCAGCATTTT.

With respect to this clonotype: One end of the junction is discordant with germline, which a read error may explain. The chain recombines TRBV12-3 or TRBV12-4 with TRBJ2-5, with TRBD2 matching 10 bases. The CDR3 is 15 residues long. In DNA, the CDR3 is TGTGCCAGCAGCCTAGGACTAGCGGCCCCGGAGACCCAGAACTTC. This translates into CASSLGLAAPETQNF.

This chain uses TRBV5-1 with TRBJ2-1; D unclear. V gave up 2 bases and J gave up 2 bases, with 8 bases separating them. This CDR3 is built from 14 residues. Germline-derived CDR1 and CDR2 are SGHRS and YFSETQ. This CDR3 is CASSFGEAYNEQFF. In nucleotides, the CDR3 is TGCGCCAGCAGCTTTGGGGAAGCCTACAATGAGCAGTTCTTC.

This clonotype was recorded a few times. The chain links TRBV10-3 to TRBJ1-3; D is uncertain. This CDR3 comprises 14 residues. The germline V and J ends were trimmed by 3 bases and 3 bases, with 9 bases remaining between them. Germline CDR1 ENHRY, CDR2 SYGVKD. This chain's CDR3 is CAISEEAVGNTIYF. CDR3 coding DNA: TGTGCCATCAGTGAAGAGGCAGTTGGAAACACCATATATTTT.

This clonotype was counted a few times. The chain employs TRBV7-2 and TRBJ1-2; D possibly corresponds to TRBD1 (6 bases). The V and J ends lost 3 bases and 6 bases respectively, with 14 bases between them. The CDR3 sequence is 14 residues long. Germline-derived CDR1 and CDR2 are SGHTA and FQGNSA. CDR3 sequence reads: CASSFDRRRDGYTF. DNA of the CDR3: TGTGCCAGCAGCTTTGACAGGAGGAGGGATGGCTACACCTTC.

This clonotype was observed a few times. The rearrangement joins TRBV15 to TRBJ1-2, with unresolved D. Germline V CDR1 and CDR2: LNHNV, YYDKDF (reference sequence). Trimming cost V 5 bases and J 4 bases, with 14 bases left between them. This CDR3 is 14 amino acids long. In nucleotides, the CDR3 is TGTGCCACCAGCCTACAGTTGGCAACCTATGGCTACACCTTC. Encoded protein: CATSLQLATYGYTF.

This clonotype was seen only a few times. This chain uses TRBV12-3 or TRBV12-4 with TRBJ1-1; the D gene is possibly TRBD1 (5 bases). Deletions cut 3 bases from V and 4 bases from J, with 12 bases between. This CDR3 contains 14 residues. The CDR3: CASSFGRAGTEAFF. CDR3 DNA: TGTGCCAGCAGTTTCGGCAGGGCTGGCACTGAAGCTTTCTTT.

The chain recombines TRBV11-3 with TRBJ2-2; D remains ambiguous. The CDR3 runs to 14 residues. Germline V lookup: CDR1 SGHNT, CDR2 YENEEA. The V gene lost 0 bases and the J gene lost 6 bases, with 8 bases spanning the gap. The CDR3 protein is CASSLDYNAGELFF. For the CDR3, the DNA is TGTGCCAGCAGCTTAGATTACAATGCCGGGGAGCTGTTTTTT.

This clonotype has more than one count but fewer than ten. The chain is built from TRBV12-3 or TRBV12-4 and TRBJ2-5; possible D gene TRBD1, 6 bases. Trimming pared 2 bases from V and 9 bases from J, leaving 13 bases between. CDR3 size: 13 residues. CDR3 nucleotides: TGTGCCAGCAGTTTAAACATCCAGGGGCCCCAGTACTTC. This gives the protein CASSLNIQGPQYF.

This clonotype has more than one count but fewer than ten. The V gene is TRBV7-2, the J gene TRBJ2-1; no clear D. Per germline, CDR1 SGHTA and CDR2 FQGNSA. This CDR3 spans 14 amino acids. V shed 3 bases and J shed 5 bases, with 11 bases lying between them. CDR3 protein: CASSLRTVHNEQFF. CDR3 DNA sequence: TGTGCCAGCAGCTTGAGGACGGTTCACAATGAGCAGTTCTTC.

Only a few counts were recorded for this clonotype. The gene calls are TRBV29-1 and TRBJ1-1, with no clear D. Trimming pared 7 bases from V and 2 bases from J, leaving 11 bases between. In germline, CDR1 is SQVTM, CDR2 ANQGSEA. This CDR3 contains 12 residues. CDR3: CSAVQINTEAFF. For the CDR3, the DNA is TGCAGCGCTGTACAGATAAACACTGAAGCTTTCTTT. Drawing the rest from reference TRBV29-1 and TRBJ1-1, the complete variable domain is SAVISQKPSRDICQRGTSLTIQCQVDSQVTMMFWYRQQPGQSLTLIATANQGSEATYESGFVIDKFPISRPNLTFSTLTVSNMSPEDSSIYLCSAVQINTEAFFGQGTRLTVV.

The chain couples TRBV4-2 to TRBJ2-3; D is unclear. CDR1 LGHNA and CDR2 YNFKEQ come from the germline V gene. This CDR3 comprises 17 residues. V was pared by 3 bases and J by 4 bases, with 20 bases between. CDR3 sequence: CASSHWSGPTRADTQYF. The CDR3 DNA follows: TGTGCCAGCAGCCATTGGAGTGGCCCAACCCGGGCAGATACGCAGTATTTT.

This clonotype appeared a few times. The V gene is TRBV7-9, the J gene TRBJ1-1, with D unclear. This CDR3 comprises 15 residues. Germline V lookup: CDR1 SEHNR, CDR2 FQNEAQ (reference sequence). Between the trimmed V and J ends, which lost 5 bases and 3 bases, there was a span of 16 bases. The CDR3 bases are TGTGCCAGCAGCGCCCGGATAAAACGGGACACTGAAGCTTTCTTT. This encodes CASSARIKRDTEAFF.

The V gene is TRBV20-1, the J gene TRBJ2-7, with 7 bases that match TRBD1. CDR1 DFQATT and CDR2 SNEGSKA come from the germline V gene (reference sequence). There are 13 residues in the CDR3. V lost 5 bases to trimming and J lost 1 base; unmatched junction nucleotides: 5. The DNA for the CDR3 is TGCAGTGCTCCTCGACAGGGATCCTACGAGCAGTACTTC. This codes for CSAPRQGSYEQYF.

The chain recombines TRBV12-3 or TRBV12-4 with TRBJ2-1; TRBD2 agrees at 7 bases. The V and J ends lost 6 bases and 2 bases, in that order; junction bases with no gene match: 4. This CDR3 has 14 amino acids. Here the CDR3 DNA reads TGTGCCAGCAGATCTAGCGGTACCTACAATGAGCAGTTCTTC. Amino acids: CASRSSGTYNEQFF.

This clonotype was picked up a small number of times. This rearrangement joins TRBV2 to TRBJ1-1, with 8 bases fitting TRBD1. CDR1 SNHLY and CDR2 FYNNEI come from the germline V gene. V was pared by 2 bases and J by 1 base, with 3 bases of the junction left unmatched. The CDR3 contains 15 residues. This CDR3 reads CASSEQGAANTEAFF. The CDR3 DNA is TGTGCCAGCAGTGAACAGGGGGCGGCGAACACTGAAGCTTTCTTT.

This clonotype has a handful of counts. The chain has TRBV5-1 and TRBJ2-7; 7 bases fit TRBD2. Germline V gene data show CDR1 as SGHRS and CDR2 as YFSETQ. The trim removed 4 bases at V and 6 bases at J, leaving 4 bases unmatched. The CDR3 sequence is 12 residues long. The CDR3 sequence: CASSPGRFEQYV. The CDR3 region has the DNA TGCGCCAGCAGCCCCGGGAGGTTCGAGCAGTACGTC.

In this sample, this clonotype turned up many times. CDR3 bases: TGCAGCGTTGAGTCTTCGGGGAGTGAGCAGTTCTTC. It encodes CSVESSGSEQFF. V and J are TRBV29-1 and TRBJ2-1; weak D call: TRBD2 (5 bases). V was trimmed by 3 bases and J by 9 bases, leaving 12 bases between them. The germline CDR1 and CDR2 sequences are SQVTM and ANQGSEA. The CDR3 is 12 amino acids.